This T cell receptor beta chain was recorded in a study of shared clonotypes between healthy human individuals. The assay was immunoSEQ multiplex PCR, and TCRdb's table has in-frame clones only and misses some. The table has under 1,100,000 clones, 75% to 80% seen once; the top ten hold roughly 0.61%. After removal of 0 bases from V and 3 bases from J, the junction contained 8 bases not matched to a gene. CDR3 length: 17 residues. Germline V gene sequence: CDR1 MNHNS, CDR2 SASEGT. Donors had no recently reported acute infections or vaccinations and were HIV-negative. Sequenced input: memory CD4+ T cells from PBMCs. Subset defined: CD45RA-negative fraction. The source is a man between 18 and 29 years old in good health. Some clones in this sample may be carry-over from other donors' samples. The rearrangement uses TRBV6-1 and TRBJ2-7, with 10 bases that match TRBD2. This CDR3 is CASSEARLAGLVYEQYF. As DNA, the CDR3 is TGTGCCAGCAGTGAAGCTAGACTAGCGGGTCTGGTCTACGAGCAGTACTTC.